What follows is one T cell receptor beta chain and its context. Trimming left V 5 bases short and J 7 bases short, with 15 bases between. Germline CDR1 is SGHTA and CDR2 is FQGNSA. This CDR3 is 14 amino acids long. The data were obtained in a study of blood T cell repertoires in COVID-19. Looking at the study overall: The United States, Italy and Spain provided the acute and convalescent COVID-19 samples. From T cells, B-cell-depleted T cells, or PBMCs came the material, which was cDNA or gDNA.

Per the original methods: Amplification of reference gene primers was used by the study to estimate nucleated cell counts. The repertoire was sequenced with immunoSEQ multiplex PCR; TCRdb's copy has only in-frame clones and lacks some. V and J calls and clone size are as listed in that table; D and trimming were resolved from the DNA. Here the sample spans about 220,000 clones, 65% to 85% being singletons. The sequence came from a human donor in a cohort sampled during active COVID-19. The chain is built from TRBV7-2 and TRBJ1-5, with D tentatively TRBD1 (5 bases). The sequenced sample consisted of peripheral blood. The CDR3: CASSKQGRGQPQHF. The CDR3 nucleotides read TGTGCCAGCAGCAAGCAGGGACGGGGGCAGCCCCAGCATTTT.